A single sample gave rise to the 11 T cell receptor beta chains below, sequenced in a study of cytomegalovirus exposure and HLA in healthy donors. Method: immunoSEQ multiplex PCR; TCRdb's copy keeps in-frame clones and lacks some. Of 100,000 to 150,000 clones detected, roughly 93% appear once; the ten largest clones hold roughly 1.2%. The sequenced sample was PBMCs. The receptors come from a woman in her late teens or twenties in good health and CMV-seronegative.

The J gene is TRBJ2-1, the V gene TRBV2; TRBD2 matches 9 bases. Germline V gene lookup returns CDR1 SNHLY and CDR2 FYNNEI. The CDR3 is made up of 14 amino acids. V shed 4 bases, J shed 8 bases, and the junction held 6 bases outside the gene matches. The CDR3: CASSVAGVSYEQFF. CDR3 nucleotides: TGTGCCAGCAGTGTAGCGGGAGTCTCATATGAGCAGTTCTTC. The full variable domain, its missing parts supplied by reference TRBV2 and TRBJ2-1, is EPEVTQTPSHQVTQMGQEVILRCVPISNHLYFYWYRQILGQKVEFLVSFYNNEISEKSEIFDDQFSVERPDGSNFTLKIRSTKLEDSAMYFCASSVAGVSYEQFFGPGTRLTVL.

V is TRBV28 and J is TRBJ1-2; 9 nucleotides line up with TRBD1. Trimming cost V 4 bases and J 3 bases; bases outside gene matches: 6. Germline values: CDR1 MDHEN, CDR2 SYDVKM. The CDR3 sequence is 15 residues long. This CDR3 reads CASSSQGAEDYGYTF. CDR3 coding DNA: TGTGCCAGCAGTTCACAGGGGGCGGAGGACTATGGCTACACCTTC.

The rearrangement uses TRBV18 and TRBJ2-2; tentatively, D is TRBD2 (5 bases). From germline, CDR1 is KGHSH and CDR2 LQKENI. V gave up 3 bases and J gave up 6 bases, with 17 bases separating them. The CDR3 sequence is 16 residues long. This CDR3 reads CASSPQVGVEAGELFF. The CDR3 DNA is TGTGCCAGCTCACCGCAGGTCGGGGTGGAGGCCGGGGAGCTGTTTTTT.

As to this clone: Other DNA sequences in the same sample also yield this CDR3. The chain uses TRBV28 and TRBJ1-1; D remains ambiguous. The CDR3 is 14 residues long. The germline V and J ends were trimmed by 1 base and 1 base, with 7 bases remaining between them. The germline V gene encodes CDR1 MDHEN and CDR2 SYDVKM. The CDR3 sequence: CASSLYGRNTEAFF. CDR3 DNA sequence: TGTGCCAGCAGTTTATATGGCAGGAACACTGAAGCTTTCTTT.

This chain uses TRBV15 with TRBJ1-5; tentatively, D is TRBD1 (5 bases). V dropped 0 bases and J dropped 6 bases, with 9 bases sitting between them. The CDR3 is 14 amino acids. Germline CDR1 reads LNHNV; CDR2 reads YYDKDF (reference sequence). The CDR3 coding sequence is TGTGCCACCAGCAGAGATCGACAGTTTCAGCCCCAGCATTTT. Translating it yields CATSRDRQFQPQHF.

V is TRBV5-1 and J is TRBJ1-2; 7 positions match TRBD1. CDR1 SGHRS and CDR2 YFSETQ come from the germline V gene. J lost 2 bases, V lost 4 bases, and 5 bases had no gene match. The CDR3 loop spans 14 amino acids. The CDR3 nucleotides read TGCGCCAGCAGCGGGGGACAGACCAACTATGGCTACACCTTC. The encoded protein is CASSGGQTNYGYTF.

This chain connects TRBV6-1 to TRBJ1-5; possibly TRBD1 for D (6 bases). The CDR3 consists of 14 residues. Germline values: CDR1 MNHNS, CDR2 SASEGT. Trimming removed 1 base from V and 5 bases from J, with 9 bases in between. CDR3 loop: CASSEEGDHQPQHF. The CDR3 DNA reads as TGTGCCAGCAGTGAAGAGGGGGACCATCAGCCCCAGCATTTT.

CDR3 in DNA: TGTGCCAGCACCTGGAACACCGGGGAGCTGTTTTTT. This encodes CASTWNTGELFF. The chain combines TRBV7-9 with TRBJ2-2; D is undetermined. Germline CDR1 and CDR2: SEHNR and FQNEAQ (reference sequence). With 7 bases removed from V and 1 base from J, the gap between germline ends came to 4 bases. The CDR3 totals 12 residues.

V usage is TRBV4-2 and J usage is TRBJ2-1; 11 nucleotides agree with TRBD2. The ends lost 5 bases at V and 7 bases at J; junction bases unmatched: 16. Germline V gene sequence: CDR1 LGHNA, CDR2 YNFKEQ. The CDR3 is made up of 18 amino acids. The CDR3 spells CASSTGIIAGGPRNEQFF. The CDR3 bases are TGTGCCAGCAGCACTGGGATTATAGCGGGAGGGCCCAGGAATGAGCAGTTCTTC.

The J gene is TRBJ1-1, the V gene TRBV19, with a possible D match to TRBD1 (5 bases). Per the germline V gene, CDR1 is LNHDA and CDR2 is SQIVND (reference sequence). Trimming shortened V by 7 bases and J by 1 base, and 13 bases separated the two germline ends. The CDR3 has 14 residues. The CDR3 is CASNGGTWNTEAFF. CDR3 coding DNA: TGTGCCAGTAATGGGGGGACCTGGAACACTGAAGCTTTCTTT.

This clone was recorded only once. CDR3 coding DNA: TGTGCCAGCAGTTCTCCGGGACTAGAGTCAAGTACGCAGTATTTT. Protein product: CASSSPGLESSTQYF. This chain joins TRBV28 and TRBJ2-3; 8 bases line up with TRBD2. In germline, CDR1 is MDHEN, CDR2 SYDVKM. V trimming: 4 bases; J trimming: 8 bases; junction bases outside the gene matches: 11. The CDR3 length is 15 residues.